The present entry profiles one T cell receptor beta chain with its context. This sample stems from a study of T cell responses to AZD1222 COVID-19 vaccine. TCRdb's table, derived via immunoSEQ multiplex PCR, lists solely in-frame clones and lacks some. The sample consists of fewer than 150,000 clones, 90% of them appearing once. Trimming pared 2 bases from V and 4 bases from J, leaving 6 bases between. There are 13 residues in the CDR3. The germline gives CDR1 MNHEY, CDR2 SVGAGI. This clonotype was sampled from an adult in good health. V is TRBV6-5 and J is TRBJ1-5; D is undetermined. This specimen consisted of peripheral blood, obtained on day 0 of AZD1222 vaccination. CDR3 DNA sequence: TGTGCCAGCAGTTACCTACATAATCAGCCCCAGCATTTT. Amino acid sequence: CASSYLHNQPQHF.